The 20 T cell receptor beta chains given below trace back to one sample, sequenced in a study of T cells after yellow fever vaccination. One entry per CDR3 protein results from TCRdb running MiXCR on the 5' RACE reads. This sample yields tens of thousands of distinct CDR3 sequences, of which around 7.7% are seen a single time; roughly two fifths belongs to the top ten. This specimen consisted of CD8+ T cells sorted from PBMCs, obtained on the day of the yellow fever booster vaccination. Receptors originate from a man aged 25-45 years who received the YFV17D yellow fever vaccine.

This chain uses TRBV11-2 with TRBJ1-5; D gene unclear. This CDR3 is built from 12 residues. With 3 bases removed from V and 0 bases from J, the gap between germline ends came to 0 bases. Per germline, CDR1 SGHAT and CDR2 FQNNGV. DNA for the CDR3: TGTGCCAGCAGCTTTAGCAATCAGCCCCAGCATTTT. It yields the protein CASSFSNQPQHF.

The gene calls are TRBV12-3 or TRBV12-4 and TRBJ2-1; the match to TRBD2 covers 7 bases. The ends lost 3 bases at V and 7 bases at J; junction bases unmatched: 6. The CDR3 has 14 residues. The CDR3: CASSFPSGGNEQFF. In DNA, the CDR3 is TGTGCCAGCAGTTTCCCTAGCGGAGGGAATGAGCAGTTCTTC.

This clonotype has more than one count but fewer than ten. V and J are TRBV9 and TRBJ2-7, with 8 bases aligning to TRBD1. The V segment lost 3 bases and the J segment 0 bases; nucleotides outside the gene matches: 5. The germline V gene has CDR1 SGDLS and CDR2 YYNGEE. The CDR3 loop spans 15 amino acids. CDR3 sequence reads: CASSAQTGGSYEQYF. The CDR3 region has the DNA TGTGCCAGCAGCGCCCAAACAGGGGGCTCCTACGAGCAGTACTTC. Complete variable domain (other parts from reference TRBV9 and TRBJ2-7): DSGVTQTPKHLITATGQRVTLRCSPRSGDLSVYWYQQSLDQGLQFLIQYYNGEERAKGNILERFSAQQFPDLHSELNLSSLELGDSALYFCASSAQTGGSYEQYFGPGTRLTVT.

The sample holds a few counts of this clonotype. The CDR3, as DNA: TGCGCCAGCGGCCCGTCCCATTTAGGAGATACGCAGTATTTT. This encodes CASGPSHLGDTQYF. The J gene is TRBJ2-3, the V gene TRBV5-1, with D unresolved. Germline CDR1 is SGHRS and CDR2 is YFSETQ. The CDR3 is made up of 14 amino acids. V was trimmed by 7 bases and J by 5 bases, leaving 17 bases between them.

The sample holds many counts of this clonotype. This chain links TRBV19 with TRBJ1-4, with a weak D call TRBD1 (5 bases). The CDR3 runs to 16 residues. The ends were cut back, 5 bases at V and 5 bases at J, with 18 bases in the middle. Germline V gene sequence: CDR1 LNHDA, CDR2 SQIVND (reference sequence). The CDR3 protein is CASSAPGVDTNEKLFF. As DNA, the CDR3 is TGTGCCAGTAGTGCCCCGGGAGTGGACACGAATGAAAAACTGTTTTTT.

As regards this clonotype: A read error may be the cause here, since a much bigger clone is one base away. The CDR3 region is CASSLLGAGELFF. CDR3 coding DNA: TGTGCCAGCAGCTTATTGGGAGCCGGGGAGCTGTTTTTT. The gene calls are TRBV7-9 and TRBJ2-2; D might be TRBD2 (5 bases). This CDR3 spans 13 amino acids. V was clipped by 2 bases and J by 6 bases, with 7 bases between them. In germline, CDR1 is SEHNR, CDR2 FQNEAQ (reference sequence).

V and J are TRBV11-2 and TRBJ2-7; a possible D gene is TRBD2 (5 bases). CDR1 is SGHAT and CDR2 is FQNNGV in the germline V gene. This CDR3 contains 16 residues. The V end lost 2 bases, the J end lost 5 bases, and 19 bases lay between the germline ends. The CDR3 nucleotides read TGTGCCAGCAGCTTAAGGAGTGGGCTAGCCCCCGACGAGCAGTACTTC. Translation gives CASSLRSGLAPDEQYF.

The rearrangement uses TRBV30 and TRBJ2-7; D is uncertain. This CDR3 has 11 amino acids. From germline, CDR1 is GTSNPN and CDR2 SVGIG (reference sequence). V lost 4 bases and J 4 bases, leaving 8 bases between the germline ends. The CDR3 protein is CAWTMGYEQYF. Written as DNA, the CDR3 is TGTGCCTGGACCATGGGGTACGAGCAGTACTTC. The entire variable domain, with the rest obtained from reference TRBV30 and TRBJ2-7, is as follows: SQTIHQWPATLVQPVGSPLSLECTVEGTSNPNLYWYRQAAGRGLQLLFYSVGIGQISSEVPQNLSASRPQDRQFILSSKKLLLSDSGFYLCAWTMGYEQYFGPGTRLTVT.

This clonotype was observed a few times. The rearrangement links TRBV18 to TRBJ2-3, with D uncertain. The CDR3 contains 13 residues. CDR1 is KGHSH, CDR2 LQKENI, per germline. Trimming cost V 6 bases and J 1 base, with 8 bases left between them. Written as DNA, the CDR3 is TGTGCCAGCTCTCCCGACGGCACAGATACGCAGTATTTT. Its translation is CASSPDGTDTQYF.

This clonotype has a handful of counts. The chain links TRBV27 to TRBJ1-6; no firm D call. The CDR3 contains 15 residues. CDR1 is MNHEY and CDR2 is SMNVEV in the germline V gene (reference sequence). The V end lost 5 bases, the J end lost 7 bases, and 15 bases lay between the germline ends. CDR3: CASSLFSGGNSPLHF. The CDR3 DNA reads as TGTGCCAGCAGTCTATTTTCGGGCGGGAATTCACCCCTCCACTTT.

The gene calls are TRBV4-3 and TRBJ2-1, with D perhaps TRBD1 or TRBD2 (5 bases each). Trimming removed 4 bases at V and 4 bases at J, with 17 bases between. The CDR3 runs to 16 residues. Germline V gene sequence: CDR1 LGHNA, CDR2 YSLEER. CDR3 DNA: TGCGCCAGCAGCCGGAAGGAGGCGGACACTTACAATGAGCAGTTCTTC. Its protein is CASSRKEADTYNEQFF.

This clonotype was observed a few times. The chain joins TRBV7-8 to TRBJ1-5; D might be TRBD1 (6 bases). Germline V gene data show CDR1 as SGHVS and CDR2 as FQNEAQ. V shed 6 bases and J shed 2 bases, with 20 bases lying between them. The CDR3 contains 17 residues. The CDR3, as DNA: TGTGCCAGCAGTAGACTCACAGGGACCCATGGCAATCAGCCCCAGCATTTT. Amino acids: CASSRLTGTHGNQPQHF.

This clonotype showed up just a few times. The chain combines TRBV4-3 with TRBJ2-4, with D tentatively TRBD1 (6 bases). V was shortened by 3 bases and J by 1 base, with 7 bases between the two germline ends. CDR3 length equals 14 residues. CDR1 and CDR2 from the germline V gene are LGHNA and YSLEER. In DNA form, the CDR3 reads TGCGCCAGCAGCCATCAGGGGGCCAAAAACATTCAGTACTTC. It is translated as CASSHQGAKNIQYF.

This clonotype showed up many times. The rearrangement uses TRBV12-3 or TRBV12-4 and TRBJ1-5; 7 nucleotides align to TRBD1. The CDR3 totals 14 residues. The V gene end was trimmed by 5 bases and the J gene end by 2 bases; junction bases not matched to a gene: 3. The CDR3 bases are TGTGCCAGCAGTGGAGACAGGGGCAATCAGCCCCAGCATTTT. It specifies CASSGDRGNQPQHF.

The CDR3 nucleotides read TGTGCCAGCAGCTTGTATTTTGGGGCTCGAGAGACCCAGTACTTC. Its protein product is CASSLYFGARETQYF. V gene TRBV11-2 combines with J gene TRBJ2-5; TRBD1 might be the D (5 bases). The CDR3 loop spans 15 amino acids. V was trimmed by 3 bases and J by 4 bases, leaving 15 bases between them. CDR1 is SGHAT and CDR2 is FQNNGV in the germline V gene.

The chain carries TRBV6-4 and TRBJ1-6; D is undetermined. Trimming took 2 bases from V and 5 from J, leaving 4 bases between them. This CDR3 comprises 13 residues. The germline gives CDR1 MRHNA, CDR2 SNTAGT. CDR3 amino acids: CASSDRDNSPLHF. The CDR3 DNA sequence: TGTGCCAGCAGTGACAGGGATAATTCACCCCTCCACTTT.

The V call is TRBV7-8, the J call TRBJ1-5; 8 nucleotides line up with TRBD1. This CDR3 has 15 amino acids. The germline V gene has CDR1 SGHVS and CDR2 FQNEAQ. The junction had 5 bases not matched to a gene; V was cut back by 3 bases and J by 4 bases. The CDR3 loop is CASSFSGQGNQPQHF. The CDR3 nucleotides are TGTGCCAGCAGCTTTTCCGGACAGGGAAATCAGCCCCAGCATTTT.

This clonotype was detected many times. This sequence joins TRBV5-1 and TRBJ2-2; D not resolved. Trimming cost V 4 bases and J 8 bases, with 9 bases left between them. The CDR3 has 12 residues. Germline lookup yields CDR1 SGHRS and CDR2 YFSETQ. CDR3 in DNA: TGCGCCAGCAGCGTCTACGCGGGGGAGCTGTTTTTT. Translation: CASSVYAGELFF.

This clonotype was counted only a few times. The chain carries TRBV11-2 and TRBJ2-1, with D tentatively TRBD1 or TRBD2 (6 bases each). The CDR3 consists of 18 residues. V was trimmed by 0 bases and J by 7 bases, leaving 22 bases between them. The germline CDR1 and CDR2 sequences are SGHAT and FQNNGV. The CDR3 bases are TGTGCCAGCAGCTTAGAAGGCGGTAGGAGGGGGTCGGGGAATGAGCAGTTCTTC. Translating it yields CASSLEGGRRGSGNEQFF.

This clonotype was counted between two and nine times. This chain connects TRBV7-9 to TRBJ2-5; 10 nucleotides agree with TRBD2. The CDR3 loop spans 17 amino acids. CDR1 and CDR2 (germline): SEHNR, FQNEAQ (reference sequence). V shed 1 base and J 4 bases; nucleotides not matched to a gene: 9. CDR3 loop: CASSLDTSGIGGETQYF. The CDR3 DNA reads TGTGCCAGCAGCTTAGATACTAGCGGGATCGGCGGAGAGACCCAGTACTTC.